A single sample gave rise to the 21 T cell receptor beta chains below, sequenced in a study of blood T cell repertoires in COVID-19. Libraries were prepared by immunoSEQ multiplex PCR; TCRdb keeps only in-frame clonotypes and omits some of them. The top ten clones hold around 7.5% of a sample with about 200,000 clones, more than 65% of them seen once. Source material: PBMCs or T cells enriched from blood (not recorded which). These receptors all stem from a man aged 40-50 years who had recovered from COVID-19.

CDR3 in DNA: TGTGCCAGCAGCTTGTTCGGGGGGACAATGAACACTGAAGCTTTCTTT. It yields the protein CASSLFGGTMNTEAFF. The J gene is TRBJ1-1, the V gene TRBV5-4; D might be TRBD1 (6 bases). Trimming left V 1 base short and J 0 bases short, with 13 bases between. CDR3 size: 16 residues. The V gene's germline CDR1 is SGHNT and CDR2 YYREEE (reference sequence).

V is TRBV4-2 and J is TRBJ1-2; 9 bases line up with TRBD1. The V gene's germline CDR1 is LGHNA and CDR2 YNFKEQ. The CDR3 length is 15 residues. J lost 3 bases, V lost 4 bases, and 6 bases had no gene match. DNA of the CDR3: TGTGCCAGCAGCCCACGACAGGGGGAGGACTATGGCTACACCTTC. Protein: CASSPRQGEDYGYTF.

This clone has only one observation. The genes are TRBV2 and TRBJ1-2, with D possibly being TRBD1 (6 bases). Germline loops: CDR1 SNHLY, CDR2 FYNNEI. The CDR3 runs to 15 residues. V lost 2 bases to trimming and J lost 8 bases, with 18 bases between them. CDR3 sequence reads: CASSETSTGLSGYTF. CDR3 DNA: TGTGCCAGCAGTGAAACCTCTACAGGGTTGAGCGGCTACACCTTC.

The rearrangement links TRBV6-6 to TRBJ2-3; possibly TRBD1 for D (5 bases). CDR3 size: 17 residues. Germline CDR1 and CDR2: MNHNY and SVGAGI (reference sequence). V lost 5 bases and J lost 1, with 19 bases in between. CDR3 coding DNA: TGTGCCAGCAGTCCCGCCTGGGCCTCCAGGGGCACAGATACGCAGTATTTT. This translates into CASSPAWASRGTDTQYF.

The chain has TRBV27 and TRBJ1-2; TRBD1 aligns across 7 bases. This CDR3 comprises 16 residues. J lost 4 bases, V lost 3 bases, and 11 bases had no gene match. Germline-derived CDR1 and CDR2 are MNHEY and SMNVEV (reference sequence). Here the CDR3 DNA reads TGTGCCAGCAGTTTCACCGGGACAGAGAAAACCTATGGCTACACCTTC. This gives the protein CASSFTGTEKTYGYTF.

This rearrangement joins TRBV5-4 to TRBJ2-2, with D tentatively TRBD2 (6 bases). V was shortened by 6 bases and J by 3 bases, with 21 bases between the two germline ends. The CDR3 consists of 17 residues. Per the germline V gene, CDR1 is SGHNT and CDR2 is YYREEE (reference sequence). For the CDR3, the DNA is TGTGCCAGCACTCTTAAACCGGCGGCGGGGCACACCGGGGAGCTGTTTTTT. Translating gives CASTLKPAAGHTGELFF.

This clone occurred once. The gene calls are TRBV30 and TRBJ2-7; tentatively, D is TRBD2 (6 bases). Germline CDR1 reads GTSNPN; CDR2 reads SVGIG (reference sequence). V was clipped by 3 bases and J by 2 bases, with 11 bases between them. The CDR3 extends over 13 amino acids. CDR3 DNA: TGTGCCTGGAGACAAGGAGGGACCTACGAGCAGTACTTC. Amino acid sequence: CAWRQGGTYEQYF. Drawing the rest from reference TRBV30 and TRBJ2-7, the complete variable domain is SQTIHQWPATLVQPVGSPLSLECTVEGTSNPNLYWYRQAAGRGLQLLFYSVGIGQISSEVPQNLSASRPQDRQFILSSKKLLLSDSGFYLCAWRQGGTYEQYFGPGTRLTVT.

The chain employs TRBV11-3 and TRBJ1-1; D is unresolved. This CDR3 has 13 residues. Between the trimmed V and J ends, which lost 5 bases and 1 base, there was a span of 8 bases. Germline CDR1 SGHNT, CDR2 YENEEA. CDR3 loop: CASSLSENTEAFF. CDR3 nucleotides: TGTGCCAGCAGCCTTAGTGAGAACACTGAAGCTTTCTTT.

The chain combines TRBV5-5 with TRBJ1-1, with a tentative D call TRBD1 (5 bases). The V and J ends lost 0 bases and 3 bases respectively, with 15 bases between them. CDR3 length: 16 amino acids. The germline gives CDR1 SGHKS, CDR2 YYEKEE (reference sequence). In nucleotides, the CDR3 is TGTGCCAGCAGCTTGGTAGCCAGGTGGGGGGACACTGAAGCTTTCTTT. Translation: CASSLVARWGDTEAFF.

The V gene is TRBV15, the J gene TRBJ2-2, with D unclear. Trimming removed 6 bases from V and 2 bases from J, with 10 bases in between. The CDR3 spans 14 residues. Looked up from germline, CDR1 is LNHNV and CDR2 is YYDKDF (reference sequence). The CDR3 sequence is CATRDTVNTGELFF. The CDR3 coding sequence is TGTGCCACCAGAGATACAGTAAACACCGGGGAGCTGTTTTTT.

V usage is TRBV7-2 and J usage is TRBJ2-3, with a tentative D call TRBD1 (5 bases). In germline, CDR1 is SGHTA, CDR2 FQGNSA. The germline V and J ends were trimmed by 3 bases and 2 bases, with 18 bases remaining between them. This CDR3 is built from 17 residues. CDR3 DNA sequence: TGTGCCAGCAGCTTGGTCAAGGGGTTTTCAAACACAGATACGCAGTATTTT. Translated, it gives CASSLVKGFSNTDTQYF.

This clone was found once. The chain has TRBV5-1 and TRBJ1-3, with 7 bases matching TRBD1. The CDR3 runs 14 residues. With 4 bases clipped from V and 4 bases from J, the junction kept 5 bases outside the gene matches. The V gene's germline CDR1 is SGHRS and CDR2 YFSETQ. The CDR3 nucleotides are TGCGCCAGCAGCCTAACAGGGGACGGAAACACCATATATTTT. Translation gives CASSLTGDGNTIYF.

The rearrangement joins TRBV13 to TRBJ1-1; 8 bases fit TRBD1. V lost 1 base to trimming and J lost 11 bases; unmatched junction nucleotides: 6. CDR3 length equals 13 residues. Germline-derived CDR1 and CDR2 are PRHDT and FYEKMQ (reference sequence). The CDR3 protein is CASSLVPTGDAFF. DNA of the CDR3: TGTGCCAGCAGCTTAGTACCGACAGGGGACGCTTTCTTT.

V gene TRBV2 combines with J gene TRBJ1-1; D gene ambiguous. Deletions cut 7 bases from V and 3 bases from J, with 9 bases between. The CDR3 consists of 12 residues. In germline, CDR1 is SNHLY, CDR2 FYNNEI. The CDR3 sequence is CASTRWDTEAFF. DNA for the CDR3: TGTGCCAGCACCAGGTGGGACACTGAAGCTTTCTTT.

The chain is built from TRBV21-1 and TRBJ2-5; the table gives TRBD1 as D, unverified against the DNA. TRBV21-1 is a known pseudogene. CDR3 length: 15 residues. The CDR3 protein is CASSKRAGQRETQYF. The CDR3 DNA reads as TGTGCCAGCAGCAAACGGGCAGGGCAAAGGGAGACCCAGTACTTC.

The V gene is TRBV4-1, the J gene TRBJ2-1, with 11 bases fitting TRBD2. Germline V gene sequence: CDR1 MGHRA, CDR2 YSYEKL. The CDR3 is made up of 17 amino acids. The V gene end was trimmed by 6 bases and the J gene end by 4 bases; junction bases not matched to a gene: 11. As DNA, the CDR3 is TGCGCCAGCAGGGCGTTAGCGGGGGGGCCGGGATACAATGAGCAGTTCTTC. Protein: CASRALAGGPGYNEQFF.

The rearrangement uses TRBV7-9 and TRBJ1-1; 8 nucleotides line up with TRBD1. The CDR3 has 15 residues. Germline CDR1 reads SEHNR; CDR2 reads FQNEAQ (reference sequence). Germline trimming cut 4 bases from V and 2 bases from J; bases unmatched to any gene: 6. As DNA, the CDR3 is TGTGCCAGCAGCTCACAGGGGGGAATCAACACTGAAGCTTTCTTT. Encoded protein: CASSSQGGINTEAFF.

The chain has TRBV12-2 and TRBJ2-6; the DNA was not used to check the table's D call, TRBD1. TRBV12-2 is annotated as a pseudogene. CDR3 size: 15 residues. The DNA for the CDR3 is TGTGCAAGTCGCATCCGACAATCTGGGGCCAACGTCCTGACTTTC. Translation gives CASRIRQSGANVLTF.

The gene calls are TRBV5-4 and TRBJ2-2, with 10 bases fitting TRBD2. V trimming: 4 bases; J trimming: 0 bases; junction bases outside the gene matches: 12. The CDR3 extends over 19 amino acids. Germline V CDR1 and CDR2: SGHNT, YYREEE (reference sequence). Here the CDR3 reads CASSPGGPSGGTNTGELFF. In nucleotides, the CDR3 is TGTGCCAGCAGCCCTGGCGGTCCTAGCGGGGGCACGAACACCGGGGAGCTGTTTTTT. Combining the CDR3 with reference TRBV5-4 and TRBJ2-2 gives the whole variable domain ETGVTQSPTHLIKTRGQQVTLRCSSQSGHNTVSWYQQALGQGPQFIFQYYREEENGRGNFPPRFSGLQFPNYSSELNVNALELDDSALYLCASSPGGPSGGTNTGELFFGEGSRLTVL.

This clone was observed a few times. The chain couples TRBV10-3 to TRBJ2-1; TRBD2 agrees at 11 bases. CDR3 size: 15 residues. The J segment lost 7 bases and the V segment lost 6 bases, leaving 8 bases of the junction unmatched. Germline CDR1 ENHRY, CDR2 SYGVKD. The CDR3 spells CAIRNSGGATNEQFF. CDR3 nucleotides: TGTGCCATCAGAAATAGCGGGGGGGCAACGAATGAGCAGTTCTTC.

The chain has TRBV2 and TRBJ2-7; 7 bases align to TRBD1. J lost 5 bases, V lost 3 bases, and 4 bases had no gene match. This CDR3 region has 13 residues. The germline V gene has CDR1 SNHLY and CDR2 FYNNEI. Here the CDR3 reads CASSDRGSDEQYF. CDR3 sequence (DNA): TGTGCCAGCAGTGACAGGGGGTCGGACGAGCAGTACTTC.